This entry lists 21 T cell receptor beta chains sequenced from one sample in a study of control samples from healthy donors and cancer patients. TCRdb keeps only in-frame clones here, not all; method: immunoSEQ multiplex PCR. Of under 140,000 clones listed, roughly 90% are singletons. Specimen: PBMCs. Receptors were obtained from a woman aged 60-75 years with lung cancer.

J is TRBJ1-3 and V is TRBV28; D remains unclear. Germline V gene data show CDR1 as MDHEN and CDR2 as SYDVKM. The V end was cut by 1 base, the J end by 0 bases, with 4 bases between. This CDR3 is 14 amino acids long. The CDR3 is CASSLSGSGNTIYF. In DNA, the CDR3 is TGTGCCAGCAGTTTATCAGGCTCTGGAAACACCATATATTTT.

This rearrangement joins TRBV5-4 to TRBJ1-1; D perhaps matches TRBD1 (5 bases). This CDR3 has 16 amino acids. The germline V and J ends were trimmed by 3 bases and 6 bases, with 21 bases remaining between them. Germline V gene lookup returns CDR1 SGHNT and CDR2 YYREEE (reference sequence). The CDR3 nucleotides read TGTGCCAGCAGCTCGGACGGGGGGGGGTTCCATGCTGAAGCTTTCTTT. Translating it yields CASSSDGGGFHAEAFF. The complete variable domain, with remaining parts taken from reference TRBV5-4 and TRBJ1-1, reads ETGVTQSPTHLIKTRGQQVTLRCSSQSGHNTVSWYQQALGQGPQFIFQYYREEENGRGNFPPRFSGLQFPNYSSELNVNALELDDSALYLCASSSDGGGFHAEAFFGQGTRLTVV.

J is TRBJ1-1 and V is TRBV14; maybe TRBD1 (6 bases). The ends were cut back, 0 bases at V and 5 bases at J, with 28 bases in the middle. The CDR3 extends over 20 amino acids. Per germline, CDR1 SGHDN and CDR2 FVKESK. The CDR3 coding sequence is TGTGCCAGCAGCCAAGATCGGACATTTATCGGGACATTTGGAGAAACTGAAGCTTTCTTT. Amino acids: CASSQDRTFIGTFGETEAFF.

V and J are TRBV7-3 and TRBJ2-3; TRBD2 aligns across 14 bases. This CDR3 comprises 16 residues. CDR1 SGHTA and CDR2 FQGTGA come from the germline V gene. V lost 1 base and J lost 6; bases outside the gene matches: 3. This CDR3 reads CASSLKTSGGADTQYF. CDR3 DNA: TGTGCCAGCAGCTTAAAGACTAGCGGGGGGGCCGATACGCAGTATTTT. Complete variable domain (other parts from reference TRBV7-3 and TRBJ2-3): GAGVSQTPSNKVTEKGKYVELRCDPISGHTALYWYRQSLGQGPEFLIYFQGTGAADDSGLPNDRFFAVRPEGSVSTLKIQRTERGDSAVYLCASSLKTSGGADTQYFGPGTRLTVL.

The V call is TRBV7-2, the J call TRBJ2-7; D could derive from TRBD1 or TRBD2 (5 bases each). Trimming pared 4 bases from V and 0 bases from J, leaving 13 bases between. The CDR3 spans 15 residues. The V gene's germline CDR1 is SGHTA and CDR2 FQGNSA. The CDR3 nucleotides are TGTGCCAGCAGCTCCGGGGCCGCTTCCTCCTACGAGCAGTACTTC. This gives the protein CASSSGAASSYEQYF.

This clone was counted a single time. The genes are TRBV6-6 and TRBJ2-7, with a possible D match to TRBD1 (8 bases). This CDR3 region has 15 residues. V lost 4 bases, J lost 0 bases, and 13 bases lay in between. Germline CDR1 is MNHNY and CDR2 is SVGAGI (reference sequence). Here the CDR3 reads CASSLTGDYSYEQYF. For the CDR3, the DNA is TGTGCCAGCAGTTTGACAGGGGACTACTCCTACGAGCAGTACTTC.

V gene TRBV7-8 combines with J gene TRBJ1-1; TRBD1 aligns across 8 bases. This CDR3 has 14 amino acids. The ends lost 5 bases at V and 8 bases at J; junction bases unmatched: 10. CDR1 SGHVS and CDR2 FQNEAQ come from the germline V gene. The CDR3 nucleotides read TGTGCCAGCAGCGCTATACGGACAGGGCTCGAAGCTTTCTTT. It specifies CASSAIRTGLEAFF.

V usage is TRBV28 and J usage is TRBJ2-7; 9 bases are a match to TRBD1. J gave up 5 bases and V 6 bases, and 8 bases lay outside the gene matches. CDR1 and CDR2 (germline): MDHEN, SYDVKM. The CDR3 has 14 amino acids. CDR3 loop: CASSFRDRDNEQYF. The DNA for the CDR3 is TGTGCCAGCAGCTTCCGGGACAGGGACAACGAGCAGTACTTC.

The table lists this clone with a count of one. Written as DNA, the CDR3 is TGTGCCACCAGTGATCCTGGGCCCGGAGGGGCCTATGGCTACACCTTC. Amino acid sequence: CATSDPGPGGAYGYTF. The chain employs TRBV24-1 and TRBJ1-2, with D tentatively TRBD1 (5 bases). The germline CDR1 and CDR2 sequences are KGHDR and SFDVKD. The CDR3 is 16 amino acids. Trimming left V 3 bases short and J 4 bases short, with 17 bases between.

As DNA, the CDR3 is TGTGCCAGTAGGAGGGGACAGGGGGCCGGAGAGACCCAGTACTTC. Its translation is CASRRGQGAGETQYF. The rearrangement uses TRBV19 and TRBJ2-5; 12 bases are a match to TRBD1. This CDR3 has 15 amino acids. The trim removed 6 bases at V and 4 bases at J, leaving 6 bases unmatched. Looked up from germline, CDR1 is LNHDA and CDR2 is SQIVND (reference sequence).

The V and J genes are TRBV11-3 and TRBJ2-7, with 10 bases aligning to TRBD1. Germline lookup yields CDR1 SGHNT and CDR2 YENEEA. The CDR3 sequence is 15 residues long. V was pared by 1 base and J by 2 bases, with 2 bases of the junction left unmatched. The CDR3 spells CASSLGTGGTYEQYF. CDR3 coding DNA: TGTGCCAGCAGCTTAGGGACAGGGGGAACCTACGAGCAGTACTTC.

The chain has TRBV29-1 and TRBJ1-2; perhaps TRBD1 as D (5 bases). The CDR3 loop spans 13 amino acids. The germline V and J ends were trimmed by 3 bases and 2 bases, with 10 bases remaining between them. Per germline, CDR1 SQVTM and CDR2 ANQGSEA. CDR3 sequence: CSVDLWDNYGYTF. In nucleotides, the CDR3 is TGCAGCGTTGATCTGTGGGACAACTATGGCTACACCTTC.

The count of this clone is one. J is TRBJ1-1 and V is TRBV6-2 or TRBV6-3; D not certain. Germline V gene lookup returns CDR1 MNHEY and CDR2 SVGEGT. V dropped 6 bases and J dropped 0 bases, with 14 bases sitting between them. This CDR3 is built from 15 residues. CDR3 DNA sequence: TGTGCCAGCAGCCACGACATGGTAATGAACACTGAAGCTTTCTTT. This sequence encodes CASSHDMVMNTEAFF.

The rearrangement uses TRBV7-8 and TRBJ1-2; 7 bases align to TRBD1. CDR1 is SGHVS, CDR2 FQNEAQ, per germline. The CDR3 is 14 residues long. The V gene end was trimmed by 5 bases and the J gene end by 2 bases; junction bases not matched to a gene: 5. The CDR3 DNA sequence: TGTGCCAGCAGCGTTTCGACAGGGAACTATGGCTACACCTTC. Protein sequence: CASSVSTGNYGYTF.

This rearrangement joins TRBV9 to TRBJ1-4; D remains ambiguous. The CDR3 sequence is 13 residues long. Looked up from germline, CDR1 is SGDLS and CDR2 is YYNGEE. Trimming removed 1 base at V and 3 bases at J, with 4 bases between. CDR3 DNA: TGTGCCAGCAGCGTAAGGGCTAATGAAAAACTGTTTTTT. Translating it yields CASSVRANEKLFF. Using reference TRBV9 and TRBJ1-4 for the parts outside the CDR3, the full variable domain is DSGVTQTPKHLITATGQRVTLRCSPRSGDLSVYWYQQSLDQGLQFLIQYYNGEERAKGNILERFSAQQFPDLHSELNLSSLELGDSALYFCASSVRANEKLFFGSGTQLSVL.

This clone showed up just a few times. As DNA, the CDR3 is TGTGCCAGCAGCTCCACCGGGACAGGGCTGAGTGGGACCTTC. It encodes CASSSTGTGLSGTF. The rearrangement uses TRBV7-2 and TRBJ1-2; 9 positions match TRBD1. CDR1 is SGHTA, CDR2 FQGNSA, per germline. The CDR3 extends over 14 amino acids. The ends lost 4 bases at V and 14 bases at J; junction bases unmatched: 14. Supplemented by reference TRBV7-2 and TRBJ1-2, the full variable domain reads GAGVSQSPSNKVTEKGKDVELRCDPISGHTALYWYRQSLGQGLEFLIYFQGNSAPDKSGLPSDRFSAERTGGSVSTLTIQRTQQEDSAVYLCASSSTGTGLSGTFGSGTRLTVV.

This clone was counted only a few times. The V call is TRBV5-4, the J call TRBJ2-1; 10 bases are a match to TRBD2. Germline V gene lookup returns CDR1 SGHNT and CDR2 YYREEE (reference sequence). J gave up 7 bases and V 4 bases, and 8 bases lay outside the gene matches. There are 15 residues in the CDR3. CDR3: CASSPAAGGMNEQFF. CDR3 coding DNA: TGTGCCAGCAGCCCAGCAGCGGGAGGGATGAATGAGCAGTTCTTC.

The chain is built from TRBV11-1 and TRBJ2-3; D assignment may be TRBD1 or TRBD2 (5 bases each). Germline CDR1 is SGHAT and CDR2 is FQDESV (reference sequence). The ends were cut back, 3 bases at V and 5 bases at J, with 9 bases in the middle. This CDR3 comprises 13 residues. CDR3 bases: TGTGCCAGCAGCTTGGGACCCCAAGATACGCAGTATTTT. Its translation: CASSLGPQDTQYF.

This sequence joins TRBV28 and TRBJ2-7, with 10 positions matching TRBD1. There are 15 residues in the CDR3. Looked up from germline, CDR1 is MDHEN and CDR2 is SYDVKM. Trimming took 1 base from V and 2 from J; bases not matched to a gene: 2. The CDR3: CASSLSGTGAYEQYF. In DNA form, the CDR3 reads TGTGCCAGCAGTTTATCTGGGACAGGGGCCTACGAGCAGTACTTC.

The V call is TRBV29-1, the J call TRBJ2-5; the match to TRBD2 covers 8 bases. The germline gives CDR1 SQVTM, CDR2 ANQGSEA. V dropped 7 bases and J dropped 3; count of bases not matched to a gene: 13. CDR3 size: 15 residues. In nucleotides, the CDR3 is TGCAGCGCCCGGGGGGGGACGGGACATGAAGAGACCCAGTACTTC. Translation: CSARGGTGHEETQYF.

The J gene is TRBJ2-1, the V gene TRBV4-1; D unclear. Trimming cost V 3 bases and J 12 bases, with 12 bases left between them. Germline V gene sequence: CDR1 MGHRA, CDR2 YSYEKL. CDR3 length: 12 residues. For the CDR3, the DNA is TGCGCCAGCAGCCAGGGCGCGGATATGCAGTTCTTC. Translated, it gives CASSQGADMQFF.